These 27 T cell receptor beta chains originate from one sample sequenced in a study of cytomegalovirus exposure and HLA in healthy donors. 60 Vbeta and 13 Jbeta primers were used in PCR. The method was immunoSEQ multiplex PCR; TCRdb's version includes in-frame clones alone and lacks a portion of them. This table holds 190,000 or so clones, around 86% found once. Sequences were obtained from PBMCs. The receptors were sampled from a woman between 45 and 65 years old in good health and CMV-seropositive.

This chain joins TRBV27 and TRBJ2-7; perhaps TRBD2 as D (5 bases). V dropped 6 bases and J dropped 0 bases, with 18 bases sitting between them. The CDR3 is made up of 16 amino acids. Germline V gene data show CDR1 as MNHEY and CDR2 as SMNVEV (reference sequence). This CDR3 reads CASRGPGSSNSYEQYF. DNA for the CDR3: TGTGCCAGCAGAGGCCCGGGATCATCTAACTCCTACGAGCAGTACTTC.

V gene TRBV4-3 combines with J gene TRBJ2-1; perhaps TRBD2 as D (5 bases). CDR3 length equals 14 residues. Germline lookup yields CDR1 LGHNA and CDR2 YSLEER. V gave up 3 bases and J gave up 4 bases, with 10 bases separating them. The CDR3 is CASSHEGLYNEQFF. CDR3 bases: TGCGCCAGCAGCCACGAAGGACTTTACAATGAGCAGTTCTTC.

This chain connects TRBV7-9 to TRBJ1-6; maybe TRBD1 (5 bases). Germline lookup yields CDR1 SEHNR and CDR2 FQNEAQ (reference sequence). The CDR3 length is 18 residues. V gave up 1 base and J gave up 0 bases, with 13 bases separating them. CDR3 loop: CASSLGGWTSSYNSPLHF. DNA of the CDR3: TGTGCCAGCAGCTTAGGGGGCTGGACAAGCTCCTATAATTCACCCCTCCACTTT.

The chain uses TRBV5-6 and TRBJ1-3; D call uncertain. This CDR3 contains 12 residues. Germline CDR1 and CDR2: SGHDT and YYEEEE. Between the trimmed V and J ends, which lost 4 bases and 4 bases, there was a span of 6 bases. The CDR3 nucleotides are TGTGCCAGCAGCGTACAGGGAAACACCATATATTTT. Translation: CASSVQGNTIYF.

This chain links TRBV4-1 with TRBJ2-7; 9 bases align to TRBD2. Germline trimming cut 3 bases from V and 4 bases from J; bases unmatched to any gene: 10. CDR1 and CDR2 from the germline V gene are MGHRA and YSYEKL. The CDR3 is 16 amino acids. The CDR3 region is CASSQTGRGGRYEQYF. CDR3 coding DNA: TGCGCCAGCAGCCAGACGGGGCGGGGGGGCCGGTACGAGCAGTACTTC.

This chain joins TRBV12-5 and TRBJ2-1; D is unclear. V lost 2 bases to trimming and J lost 1 base, with 15 bases between them. Germline V lookup: CDR1 LGHNT, CDR2 FRNRAP. CDR3 length equals 17 residues. The DNA of the CDR3 is TGTGCTAGTGGTTTGCCGAGCTCCCGAACTTCCTACAATGAGCAGTTCTTC. Its translation is CASGLPSSRTSYNEQFF.

The chain uses TRBV18 and TRBJ2-7, with TRBD1 matching over 11 bases. This CDR3 spans 15 amino acids. Per germline, CDR1 KGHSH and CDR2 LQKENI. V gave up 8 bases and J gave up 2 bases; unmatched junction bases: 8. CDR3 protein: CASTRGQGGTYEQYF. CDR3 coding DNA: TGTGCCAGCACCAGGGGACAGGGGGGAACCTACGAGCAGTACTTC.

On this clone: The junction and the germline gene differ at one end; a read error may be behind it. This chain links TRBV7-9 with TRBJ1-6; D gene ambiguous. CDR3 length: 13 amino acids. Germline CDR1 reads SEHNR; CDR2 reads FQNEAQ (reference sequence). CDR3 protein: CSSSLDPGSPLHF. CDR3 nucleotide sequence: TGTTCCAGCAGCTTAGATCCCGGTTCACCCCTCCACTTT.

The rearrangement joins TRBV28 to TRBJ2-5; maybe TRBD1 (6 bases). The J call is in doubt because the DNA end fits TRBJ2-7 better. The V gene's germline CDR1 is MDHEN and CDR2 SYDVKM. The CDR3 contains 13 residues. The CDR3 region has the DNA TGTGCCAGCATGCGGACAGTTCGTCACGAGCAGTACTTC. It encodes CASMRTVRHEQYF.

The rearrangement joins TRBV5-1 to TRBJ1-1; D is unresolved. The length of the CDR3 is 15 residues. Per the germline V gene, CDR1 is SGHRS and CDR2 is YFSETQ. Trimming took off 4 bases at V and 0 bases at J, with 13 bases between the two ends. CDR3: CASSLARGMNTEAFF. CDR3 in DNA: TGCGCCAGCAGCCTAGCCCGGGGTATGAACACTGAAGCTTTCTTT.

Turning to this clone: Different DNA sequences within this sample yield the same CDR3. V usage is TRBV27 and J usage is TRBJ1-6; D perhaps matches TRBD1 (5 bases). The CDR3 contains 17 residues. The V end was cut by 6 bases, the J end by 8 bases, with 23 bases between. Germline lookup yields CDR1 MNHEY and CDR2 SMNVEV (reference sequence). This chain's CDR3 is CASRLPGGSGVDSPLHF. The CDR3 DNA follows: TGTGCCAGCAGATTGCCGGGGGGAAGCGGGGTAGATTCACCCCTCCACTTT.

The rearrangement joins TRBV7-2 to TRBJ1-4; TRBD1 aligns across 11 bases. V lost 4 bases and J lost 7; bases outside the gene matches: 2. The CDR3 contains 14 residues. The germline gives CDR1 SGHTA, CDR2 FQGNSA. The CDR3 DNA reads as TGTGCCAGCAGCTCGGGACAGGGGGTTGAAAAACTGTTTTTT. Its translation: CASSSGQGVEKLFF.

The rearrangement uses TRBV11-2 and TRBJ1-3; the D gene is possibly TRBD1 (6 bases). The CDR3 contains 13 residues. The germline gives CDR1 SGHAT, CDR2 FQNNGV. V lost 6 bases and J lost 5, with 11 bases in between. The CDR3 protein is CASRQGRRNTIYF. The DNA for the CDR3 is TGTGCCAGCAGACAGGGAAGGAGAAACACCATATATTTT.

The chain recombines TRBV19 with TRBJ2-1; D is ambiguous. The V end lost 0 bases, the J end lost 0 bases, and 9 bases lay between the germline ends. Germline V gives CDR1 LNHDA, CDR2 SQIVND (reference sequence). The CDR3 is 16 amino acids. CDR3 amino acids: CASSIDWPSSYNEQFF. For the CDR3, the DNA is TGTGCCAGTAGTATAGATTGGCCTAGCTCCTACAATGAGCAGTTCTTC.

This chain joins TRBV28 and TRBJ1-2; D may be TRBD1 (5 bases). The V gene's germline CDR1 is MDHEN and CDR2 SYDVKM. This CDR3 has 15 residues. V was cut by 7 bases and J by 1 base, with 16 bases left in between. CDR3 region: CASTERGKSNYGYTF. The CDR3 DNA reads TGTGCCAGCACCGAAAGGGGCAAAAGTAACTATGGCTACACCTTC.

This clone was counted between two and nine times. The gene calls are TRBV7-6 and TRBJ1-4; 9 positions agree with TRBD1. This CDR3 is 14 amino acids long. V lost 5 bases, J lost 7 bases, and 5 bases stayed unmatched. Germline V gives CDR1 SGHVS, CDR2 FNYEAQ. In DNA, the CDR3 is TGTGCCAGCAGCATCCGGGACAGGGCTGAAAAACTGTTTTTT. Translation gives CASSIRDRAEKLFF.

The V call is TRBV5-4, the J call TRBJ2-7, with D perhaps matching TRBD1 (7 bases). This CDR3 comprises 16 residues. Germline CDR1 reads SGHNT; CDR2 reads YYREEE (reference sequence). Trimming removed 5 bases from V and 4 bases from J, with 22 bases in between. CDR3 loop: CASSRGGSTGRYEQYF. The CDR3 nucleotides are TGTGCCAGCAGTCGCGGCGGATCGACAGGGAGGTACGAGCAGTACTTC.

This chain uses TRBV5-1 with TRBJ1-2; 10 bases are shared with TRBD1. CDR1 is SGHRS and CDR2 is YFSETQ in the germline V gene. There are 17 residues in the CDR3. V lost 4 bases and J lost 7; bases outside the gene matches: 16. In DNA form, the CDR3 reads TGCGCCAGCAGCCCCAGGTTTGGGGGACAGGGGCTTTCTGGCTACACCTTC. This gives the protein CASSPRFGGQGLSGYTF.

The chain uses TRBV12-5 and TRBJ2-1; D is perhaps TRBD2 (6 bases). Trimming left V 5 bases short and J 9 bases short, with 17 bases between. Germline V lookup: CDR1 LGHNT, CDR2 FRNRAP. The CDR3 contains 14 residues. As DNA, the CDR3 is TGTGCTAGTGGTGGCGGTTCCCACGGGGGTGAGCAGTTCTTC. It specifies CASGGGSHGGEQFF. Using reference TRBV12-5 and TRBJ2-1 for the parts outside the CDR3, the full variable domain is DARVTQTPRHKVTEMGQEVTMRCQPILGHNTVFWYRQTMMQGLELLAYFRNRAPLDDSGMPKDRFSAEMPDATLATLKIQPSEPRDSAVYFCASGGGSHGGEQFFGPGTRLTVL.

This chain uses TRBV7-9 with TRBJ1-1, with D uncertain. The CDR3 has 15 residues. Trimming took off 0 bases at V and 0 bases at J, with 8 bases between the two ends. The germline gives CDR1 SEHNR, CDR2 FQNEAQ (reference sequence). The CDR3 sequence is CASSLARGVNTEAFF. CDR3 sequence (DNA): TGTGCCAGCAGCTTAGCGCGGGGAGTGAACACTGAAGCTTTCTTT.

This clone was seen repeatedly, ten times or more. V is TRBV4-3 and J is TRBJ1-2, with 7 bases identical to TRBD1. Germline CDR1 reads LGHNA; CDR2 reads YSLEER. The CDR3 spans 16 residues. V shed 5 bases and J 4 bases; nucleotides not matched to a gene: 13. In nucleotides, the CDR3 is TGCGCCAGCAGCGAAGGCGCCGACAGGGTTGGCTATGGCTACACCTTC. Protein sequence: CASSEGADRVGYGYTF.

The V call is TRBV6-1, the J call TRBJ1-1; no reliable D call. Germline CDR1 and CDR2: MNHNS and SASEGT. The V and J ends lost 5 bases and 1 base respectively, with 11 bases between them. The CDR3 totals 14 residues. The CDR3 reads CASSPILPNTEAFF. In nucleotides, the CDR3 is TGTGCCAGCAGTCCTATACTACCGAACACTGAAGCTTTCTTT.

V is TRBV4-1 and J is TRBJ2-7, with 7 bases matching TRBD1. CDR1 MGHRA and CDR2 YSYEKL come from the germline V gene. V lost 6 bases and J lost 0; bases outside the gene matches: 11. The CDR3 has 16 amino acids. CDR3 in DNA: TGCGCCAGCAGACGTCCGGGACAGATACACTCCTACGAGCAGTACTTC. Translated, it gives CASRRPGQIHSYEQYF.

V is TRBV6-5 and J is TRBJ1-2; 7 nucleotides agree with TRBD1. CDR1 MNHEY and CDR2 SVGAGI come from the germline V gene. Trimming removed 7 bases from V and 4 bases from J; junction bases left unmatched: 6. This CDR3 is 13 amino acids long. The CDR3 coding sequence is TGTGCCAGCATGAGACAGGGATCCTATGGCTACACCTTC. Its translation: CASMRQGSYGYTF.

The chain recombines TRBV19 with TRBJ2-1; possibly TRBD1 for D (6 bases). V shed 4 bases and J shed 4 bases, with 14 bases lying between them. The CDR3 contains 15 residues. Germline values: CDR1 LNHDA, CDR2 SQIVND (reference sequence). Here the CDR3 DNA reads TGTGCCAGTAGTACGAGATACAGGGCGTACAATGAGCAGTTCTTC. It specifies CASSTRYRAYNEQFF.

CDR3 region: CASSTSGGLSYEQYF. CDR3 bases: TGTGCCAGTAGTACCTCAGGGGGCCTTTCCTACGAGCAGTACTTC. The rearrangement uses TRBV19 and TRBJ2-7; 8 bases map to TRBD1. The germline V gene has CDR1 LNHDA and CDR2 SQIVND (reference sequence). CDR3 length: 15 residues. V lost 4 bases and J lost 1; bases outside the gene matches: 6. The variable domain in full, completed from reference TRBV19 and TRBJ2-7, reads DGGITQSPKYLFRKEGQNVTLSCEQNLNHDAMYWYRQDPGQGLRLIYYSQIVNDFQKGDIAEGYSVSREKKESFPLTVTSAQKNPTAFYLCASSTSGGLSYEQYFGPGTRLTVT.

The chain employs TRBV27 and TRBJ1-5, with 7 nucleotides matching TRBD1. The CDR3 is 15 amino acids. V trimming: 0 bases; J trimming: 7 bases; junction bases outside the gene matches: 6. Germline values: CDR1 MNHEY, CDR2 SMNVEV (reference sequence). The CDR3 DNA is TGTGCCAGCAGTTTATCGGCAGGGGGGTTCCAGCCCCAGCATTTT. Translated: CASSLSAGGFQPQHF.